The text below deals with one T cell receptor beta chain. Trimming left V 6 bases short and J 6 bases short, with 12 bases between. This CDR3 spans 13 amino acids. This table comes from immunoSEQ multiplex PCR, and its TCRdb copy is limited to in-frame clones, with some not included. The data show fewer than 250,000 clones, with 87% seen just once and just over 2.5% held by the top ten. The record originates from a study of blood T cell repertoires in COVID-19. Study at large: T cells, B-cell-depleted T cells, or PBMCs supplied cDNA or gDNA.

Those enrolled, adults aged roughly 18 to 100 years, came from around 25 US areas. The TCR comes from a woman aged 30 to 39 with acute COVID-19. The sequencing sample was made of PBMCs or T cells enriched from blood (not recorded which). The rearrangement joins TRBV12-3 or TRBV12-4 to TRBJ1-5; a weak D match, TRBD1 (6 bases). The CDR3 DNA sequence: TGTGCCAGCAGCAGGGGTTCAGGTCAGCCCCAGCATTTT. It is translated as CASSRGSGQPQHF.